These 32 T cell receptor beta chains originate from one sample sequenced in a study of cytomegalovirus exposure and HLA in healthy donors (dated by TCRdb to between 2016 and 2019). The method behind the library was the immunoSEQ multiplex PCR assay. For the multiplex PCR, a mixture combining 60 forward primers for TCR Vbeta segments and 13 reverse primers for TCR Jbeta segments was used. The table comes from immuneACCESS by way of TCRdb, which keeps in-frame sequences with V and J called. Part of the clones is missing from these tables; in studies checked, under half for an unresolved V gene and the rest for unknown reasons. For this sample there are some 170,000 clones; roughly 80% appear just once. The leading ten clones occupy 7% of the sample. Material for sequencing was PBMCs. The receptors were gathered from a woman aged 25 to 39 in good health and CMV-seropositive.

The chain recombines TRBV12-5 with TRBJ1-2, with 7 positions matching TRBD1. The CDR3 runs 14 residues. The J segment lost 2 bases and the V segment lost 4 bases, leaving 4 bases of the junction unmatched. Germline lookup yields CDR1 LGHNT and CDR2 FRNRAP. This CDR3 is CASGSRQGNYGYTF. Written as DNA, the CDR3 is TGTGCTAGTGGTTCGCGACAGGGAAACTATGGCTACACCTTC.

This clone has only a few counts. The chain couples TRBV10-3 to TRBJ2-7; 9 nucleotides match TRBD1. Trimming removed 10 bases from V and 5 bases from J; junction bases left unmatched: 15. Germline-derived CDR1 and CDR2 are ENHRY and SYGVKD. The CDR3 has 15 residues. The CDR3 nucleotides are TGTGCCACGTTAAAAACACAGGGGGCAGGAAACGAGCAGTACTTC. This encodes CATLKTQGAGNEQYF.

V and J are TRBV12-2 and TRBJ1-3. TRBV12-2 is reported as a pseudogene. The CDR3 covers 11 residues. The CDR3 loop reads CASPLSNTIYF. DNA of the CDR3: TGTGCAAGTCCCCTTTCAAACACCATATATTTT.

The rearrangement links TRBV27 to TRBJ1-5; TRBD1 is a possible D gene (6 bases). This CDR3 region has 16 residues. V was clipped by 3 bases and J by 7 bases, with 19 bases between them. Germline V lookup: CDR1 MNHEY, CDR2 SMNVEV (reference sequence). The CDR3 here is CASSLRYRDTGQPQHF. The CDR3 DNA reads TGTGCCAGCAGTTTGAGATACAGGGACACCGGCCAGCCCCAGCATTTT.

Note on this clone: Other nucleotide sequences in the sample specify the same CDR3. CDR3 DNA: TGCGCCAGCAGCCAAGATCGGAACACTGAAGCTTTCTTT. It yields the protein CASSQDRNTEAFF. V gene TRBV4-3 combines with J gene TRBJ1-1, with no clear D. Between the trimmed V and J ends, which lost 0 bases and 1 base, there was a span of 3 bases. Germline assignment: CDR1 LGHNA and CDR2 YSLEER. This CDR3 has 13 residues.

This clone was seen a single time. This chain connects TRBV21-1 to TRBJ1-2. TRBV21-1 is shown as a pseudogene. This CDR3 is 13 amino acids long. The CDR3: CASTLGENYGYTF. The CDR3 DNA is TGTGCCAGCACCCTCGGGGAGAACTATGGCTACACCTTC.

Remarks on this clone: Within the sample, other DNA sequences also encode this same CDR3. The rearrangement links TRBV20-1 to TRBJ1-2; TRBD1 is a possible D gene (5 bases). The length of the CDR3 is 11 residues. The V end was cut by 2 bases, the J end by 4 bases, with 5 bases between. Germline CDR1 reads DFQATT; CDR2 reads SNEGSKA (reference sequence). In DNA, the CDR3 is TGCAGTGCTAGACAGGGCTATGGCTACACCTTC. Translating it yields CSARQGYGYTF.

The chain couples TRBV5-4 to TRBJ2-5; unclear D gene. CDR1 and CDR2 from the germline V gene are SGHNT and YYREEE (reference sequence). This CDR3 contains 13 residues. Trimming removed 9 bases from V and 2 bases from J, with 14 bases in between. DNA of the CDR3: TGTGCCACCCAAGCACGGAGACAAGAGACCCAGTACTTC. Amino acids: CATQARRQETQYF.

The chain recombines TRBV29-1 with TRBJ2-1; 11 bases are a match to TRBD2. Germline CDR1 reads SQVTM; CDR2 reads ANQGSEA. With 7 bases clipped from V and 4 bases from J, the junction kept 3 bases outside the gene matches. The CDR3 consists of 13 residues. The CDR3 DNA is TGCAGCGGTAGGACTAGCGGGTACAATGAGCAGTTCTTC. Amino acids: CSGRTSGYNEQFF.

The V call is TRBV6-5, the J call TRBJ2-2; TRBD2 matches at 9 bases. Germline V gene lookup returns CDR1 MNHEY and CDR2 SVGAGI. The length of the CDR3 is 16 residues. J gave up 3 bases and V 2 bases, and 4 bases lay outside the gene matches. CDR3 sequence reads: CASSYSGGSHTGELFF. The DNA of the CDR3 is TGTGCCAGCAGTTACAGCGGGGGGAGTCACACCGGGGAGCTGTTTTTT.

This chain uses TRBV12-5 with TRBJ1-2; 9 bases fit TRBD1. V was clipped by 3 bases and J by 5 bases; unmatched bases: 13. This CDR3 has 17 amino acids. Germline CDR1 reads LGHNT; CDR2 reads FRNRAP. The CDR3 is CASGFLTGTGTLYGYTF. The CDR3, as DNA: TGTGCTAGTGGTTTTCTAACGGGGACAGGGACCCTATATGGCTACACCTTC.

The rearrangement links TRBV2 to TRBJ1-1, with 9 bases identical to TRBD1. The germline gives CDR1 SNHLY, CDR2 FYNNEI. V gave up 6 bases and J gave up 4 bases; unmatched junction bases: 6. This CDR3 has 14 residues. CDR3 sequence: CASSSGTGITEAFF. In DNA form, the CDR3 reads TGTGCCAGCAGCTCCGGGACAGGGATCACTGAAGCTTTCTTT.

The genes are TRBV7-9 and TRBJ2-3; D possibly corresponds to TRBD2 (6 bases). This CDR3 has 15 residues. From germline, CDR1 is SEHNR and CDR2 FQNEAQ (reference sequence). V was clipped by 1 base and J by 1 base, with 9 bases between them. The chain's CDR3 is CASSLGAGRTDTQYF. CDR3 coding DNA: TGTGCCAGCAGCTTAGGAGCGGGCCGCACAGATACGCAGTATTTT.

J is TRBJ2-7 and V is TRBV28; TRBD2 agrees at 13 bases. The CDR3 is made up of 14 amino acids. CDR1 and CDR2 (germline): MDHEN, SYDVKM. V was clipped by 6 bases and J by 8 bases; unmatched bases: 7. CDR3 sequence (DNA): TGTGCCAGCAGGAGACTAGCGGGGGGTCATAAGCAGTACTTC. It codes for CASRRLAGGHKQYF.

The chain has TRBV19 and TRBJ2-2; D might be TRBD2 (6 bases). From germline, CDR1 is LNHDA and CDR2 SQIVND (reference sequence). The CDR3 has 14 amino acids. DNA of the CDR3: TGTGCGGCATTCGGAGGGGTGAATACCGGGGAGCTGTTTTTT. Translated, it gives CAAFGGVNTGELFF.

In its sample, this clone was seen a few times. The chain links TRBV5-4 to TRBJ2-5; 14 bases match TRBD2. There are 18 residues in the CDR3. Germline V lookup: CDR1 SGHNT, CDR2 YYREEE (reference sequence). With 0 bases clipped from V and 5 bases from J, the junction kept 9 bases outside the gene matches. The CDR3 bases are TGTGCCAGCAGCTTGGAATATGGACTAGCGGGGGGACGCGAGACCCAGTACTTC. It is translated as CASSLEYGLAGGRETQYF.

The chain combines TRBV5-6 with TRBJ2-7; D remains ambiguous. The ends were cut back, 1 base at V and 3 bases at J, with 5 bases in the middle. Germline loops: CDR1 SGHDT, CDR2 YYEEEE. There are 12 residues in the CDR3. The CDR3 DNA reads TGTGCCAGCAGCTTGCAGGACTACGAGCAGTACTTC. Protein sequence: CASSLQDYEQYF.

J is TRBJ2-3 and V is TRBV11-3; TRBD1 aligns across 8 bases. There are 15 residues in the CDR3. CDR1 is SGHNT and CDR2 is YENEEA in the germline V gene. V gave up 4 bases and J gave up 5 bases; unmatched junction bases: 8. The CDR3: CASSSQQTGVDTQYF. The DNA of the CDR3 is TGTGCCAGCAGCTCCCAACAGACAGGGGTAGATACGCAGTATTTT.

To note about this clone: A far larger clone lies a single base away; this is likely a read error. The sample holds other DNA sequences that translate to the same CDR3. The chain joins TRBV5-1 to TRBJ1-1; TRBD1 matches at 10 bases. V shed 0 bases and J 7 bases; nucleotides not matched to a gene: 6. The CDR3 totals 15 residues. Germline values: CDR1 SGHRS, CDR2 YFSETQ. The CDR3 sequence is CASSLAGTGVVEAFF. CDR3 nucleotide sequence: TGCGCCAGCAGCTTGGCGGGGACAGGGGTGGTTGAAGCTTTCTTT.

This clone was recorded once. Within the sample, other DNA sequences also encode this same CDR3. DNA of the CDR3: TGTGCCAGCAGCTTATCGGGGGGCGGCGCAGATACGCAGTATTTT. This translates into CASSLSGGGADTQYF. The chain is built from TRBV7-2 and TRBJ2-3; TRBD2 might be the D (7 bases). The germline V gene has CDR1 SGHTA and CDR2 FQGNSA. CDR3 length equals 15 residues. The V and J ends lost 2 bases and 4 bases respectively, with 13 bases between them.

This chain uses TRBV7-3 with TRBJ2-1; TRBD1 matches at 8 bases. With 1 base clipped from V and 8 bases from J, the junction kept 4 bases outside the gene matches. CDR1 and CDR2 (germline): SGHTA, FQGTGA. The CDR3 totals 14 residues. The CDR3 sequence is CASSLRQGADEQFF. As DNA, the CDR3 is TGTGCCAGCAGCTTAAGGCAGGGGGCCGATGAGCAGTTCTTC.

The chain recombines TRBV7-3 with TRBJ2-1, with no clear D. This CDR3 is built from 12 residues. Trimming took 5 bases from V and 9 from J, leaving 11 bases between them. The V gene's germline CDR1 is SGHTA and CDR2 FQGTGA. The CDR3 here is CASSASAGEQFF. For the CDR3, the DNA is TGTGCCAGCAGCGCTAGTGCTGGTGAGCAGTTCTTC.

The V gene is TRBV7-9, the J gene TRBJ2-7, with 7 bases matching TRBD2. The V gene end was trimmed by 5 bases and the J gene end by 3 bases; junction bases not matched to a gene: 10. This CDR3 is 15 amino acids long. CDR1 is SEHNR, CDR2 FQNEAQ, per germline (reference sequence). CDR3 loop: CASSPRSGRGYEQYF. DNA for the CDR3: TGTGCCAGCAGCCCCCGATCAGGGAGGGGCTACGAGCAGTACTTC. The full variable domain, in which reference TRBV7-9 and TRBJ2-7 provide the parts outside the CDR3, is DTGVSQNPRHKITKRGQNVTFRCDPISEHNRLYWYRQTLGQGPEFLTYFQNEAQLEKSRLLSDRFSAERPKGSFSTLEIQRTEQGDSAMYLCASSPRSGRGYEQYFGPGTRLTVT.

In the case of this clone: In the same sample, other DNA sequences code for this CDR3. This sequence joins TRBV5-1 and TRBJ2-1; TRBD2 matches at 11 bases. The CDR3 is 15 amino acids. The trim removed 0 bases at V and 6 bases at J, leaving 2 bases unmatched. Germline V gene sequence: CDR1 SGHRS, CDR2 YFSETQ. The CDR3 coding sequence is TGCGCCAGCAGCTTGGCTAGCGGGGGGATCAATGAGCAGTTCTTC. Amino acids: CASSLASGGINEQFF.

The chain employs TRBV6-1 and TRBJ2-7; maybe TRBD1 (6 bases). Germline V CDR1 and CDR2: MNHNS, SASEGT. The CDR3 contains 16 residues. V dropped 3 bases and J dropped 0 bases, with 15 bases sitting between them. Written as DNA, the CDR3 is TGTGCCAGCAGTGATATATGGACAGCGAGCTCCTACGAGCAGTACTTC. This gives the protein CASSDIWTASSYEQYF.

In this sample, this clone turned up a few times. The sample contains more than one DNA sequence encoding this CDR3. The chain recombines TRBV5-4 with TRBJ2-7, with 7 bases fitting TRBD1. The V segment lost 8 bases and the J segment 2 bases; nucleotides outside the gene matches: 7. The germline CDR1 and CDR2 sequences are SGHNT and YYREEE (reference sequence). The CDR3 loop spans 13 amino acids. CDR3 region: CASSPGGTYEQYF. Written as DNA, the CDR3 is TGTGCCAGTTCTCCAGGGGGTACCTACGAGCAGTACTTC. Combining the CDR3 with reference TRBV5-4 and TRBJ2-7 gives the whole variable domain ETGVTQSPTHLIKTRGQQVTLRCSSQSGHNTVSWYQQALGQGPQFIFQYYREEENGRGNFPPRFSGLQFPNYSSELNVNALELDDSALYLCASSPGGTYEQYFGPGTRLTVT.

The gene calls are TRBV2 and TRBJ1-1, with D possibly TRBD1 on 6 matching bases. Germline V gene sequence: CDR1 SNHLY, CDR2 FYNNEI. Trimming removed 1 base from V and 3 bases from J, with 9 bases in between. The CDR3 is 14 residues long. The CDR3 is CASSEDRAYTEAFF. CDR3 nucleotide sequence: TGTGCCAGCAGTGAAGACAGGGCCTACACTGAAGCTTTCTTT.

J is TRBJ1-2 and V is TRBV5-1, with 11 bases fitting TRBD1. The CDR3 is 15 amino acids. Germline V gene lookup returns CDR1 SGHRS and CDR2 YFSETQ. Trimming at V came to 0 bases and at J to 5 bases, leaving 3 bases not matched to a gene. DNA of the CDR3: TGCGCCAGCAGCTTGGGGGGACAGGGGGATTATGGCTACACCTTC. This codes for CASSLGGQGDYGYTF.

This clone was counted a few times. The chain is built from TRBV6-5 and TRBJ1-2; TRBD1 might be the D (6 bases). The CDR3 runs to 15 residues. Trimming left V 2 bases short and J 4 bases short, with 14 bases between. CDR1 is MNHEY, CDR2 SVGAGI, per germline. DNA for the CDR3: TGTGCCAGCAGTTACAATATAGGCAGGGGCTATGGCTACACCTTC. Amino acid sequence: CASSYNIGRGYGYTF.

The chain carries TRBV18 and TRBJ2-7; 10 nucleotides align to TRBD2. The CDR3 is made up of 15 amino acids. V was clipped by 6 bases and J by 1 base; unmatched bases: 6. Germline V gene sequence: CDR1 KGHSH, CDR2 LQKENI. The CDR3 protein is CASSPVAGGSYEQYF. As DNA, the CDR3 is TGTGCCAGCTCGCCCGTAGCGGGGGGATCCTACGAGCAGTACTTC.

CDR3 nucleotides: TGTGCCAGCAGCTTAGGGGGACTTTATGGCTACACCTTC. Protein product: CASSLGGLYGYTF. The V gene is TRBV7-2, the J gene TRBJ1-2, with a possible D match to TRBD1 (5 bases). CDR3 length: 13 residues. Trimming pared 1 base from V and 5 bases from J, leaving 8 bases between. The germline V gene encodes CDR1 SGHTA and CDR2 FQGNSA.

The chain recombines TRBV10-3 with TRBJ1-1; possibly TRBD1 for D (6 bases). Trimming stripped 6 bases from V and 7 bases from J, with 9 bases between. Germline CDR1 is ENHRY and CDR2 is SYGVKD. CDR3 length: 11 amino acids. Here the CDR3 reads CAIRTGFEAFF. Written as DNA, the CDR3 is TGTGCCATCAGGACAGGATTTGAAGCTTTCTTT.